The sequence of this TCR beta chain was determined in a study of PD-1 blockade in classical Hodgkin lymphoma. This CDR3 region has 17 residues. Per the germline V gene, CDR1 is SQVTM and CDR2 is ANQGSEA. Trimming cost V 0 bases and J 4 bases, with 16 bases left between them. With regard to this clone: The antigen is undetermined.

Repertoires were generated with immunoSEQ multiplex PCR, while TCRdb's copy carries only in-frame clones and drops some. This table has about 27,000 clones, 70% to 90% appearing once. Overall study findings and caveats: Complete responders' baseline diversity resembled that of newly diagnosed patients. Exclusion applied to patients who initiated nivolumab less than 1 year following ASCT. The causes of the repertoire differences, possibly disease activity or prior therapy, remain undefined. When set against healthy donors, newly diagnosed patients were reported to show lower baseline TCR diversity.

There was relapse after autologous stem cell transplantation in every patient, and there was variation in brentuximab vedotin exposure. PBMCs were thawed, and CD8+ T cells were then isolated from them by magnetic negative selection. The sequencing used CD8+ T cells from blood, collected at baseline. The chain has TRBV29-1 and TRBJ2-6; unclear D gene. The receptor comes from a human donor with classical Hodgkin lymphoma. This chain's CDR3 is CSVEEFEWGLGANVLTF. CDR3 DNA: TGCAGCGTTGAAGAATTTGAGTGGGGTCTCGGGGCCAACGTCCTGACTTTC.